The 20 T cell receptor beta chains reported below all come from one sample, sequenced in a study of T-cell reconstitution after alpha-beta-depleted transplantation in children. As it was prepared, the TCRbeta library received unique molecular identifiers. Via MiXCR, TCRdb re-called the PCR reads, giving one row per CDR3 protein. The profile shows nearly 20,000 distinct CDR3 sequences, approximately 12% of them singletons. The sample was PBMCs, mostly from graft donor cells, taken 60 days after TCRalphabeta/CD19-depleted stem cell transplant. Every receptor here comes from a female patient aged 2-10 years who had a stem cell transplant for congenital amegakaryocytic thrombocytopenia, so the T cells may come from the graft donor.

The sample holds many counts of this clonotype. The J gene is TRBJ1-1, the V gene TRBV4-1; weak D call: TRBD1 (5 bases). Germline CDR1 is MGHRA and CDR2 is YSYEKL. Between the trimmed V and J ends, which lost 1 base and 1 base, there was a span of 13 bases. This CDR3 comprises 16 residues. The CDR3 nucleotides are TGCGCCAGCAGCCAAGTCCGGGGGGGGAAGAACACTGAAGCTTTCTTT. Protein sequence: CASSQVRGGKNTEAFF.

In this sample, this clonotype turned up many times. The CDR3 loop reads CASSELYGTGVEQYF. The CDR3, as DNA: TGTGCCAGCAGTGAACTCTACGGGACGGGGGTCGAGCAGTACTTC. V usage is TRBV2 and J usage is TRBJ2-7; weak D call: TRBD2 (6 bases). This CDR3 is built from 15 residues. V was trimmed by 2 bases and J by 6 bases, leaving 17 bases between them. Germline-derived CDR1 and CDR2 are SNHLY and FYNNEI.

This clonotype has at least ten counts. This chain joins TRBV18 and TRBJ2-2; a possible D gene is TRBD1 (5 bases). The CDR3 totals 18 residues. Deletions cut 2 bases from V and 2 bases from J, with 18 bases between. Per the germline V gene, CDR1 is KGHSH and CDR2 is LQKENI. CDR3 protein: CASSPFDAGQINTGELFF. CDR3 in DNA: TGTGCCAGCTCACCATTCGACGCAGGGCAGATTAACACCGGGGAGCTGTTTTTT.

This clonotype was seen repeatedly, ten times or more. The rearrangement uses TRBV5-1 and TRBJ2-1; TRBD2 agrees at 10 bases. The junction had 7 bases not matched to a gene; V was cut back by 1 base and J by 9 bases. The length of the CDR3 is 15 residues. Germline V gene data show CDR1 as SGHRS and CDR2 as YFSETQ. The CDR3 DNA reads as TGCGCCAGCAGCTTGTCTAGCGGGAGCCAGAGTGAGCAGTTCTTC. Its translation is CASSLSSGSQSEQFF.

This clonotype is medium-sized within its sample. In DNA, the CDR3 is TGCAGTGCTACACCTCAAGAGACCCAGTACTTC. Translating gives CSATPQETQYF. This sequence joins TRBV20-1 and TRBJ2-5; D is unclear. With 4 bases removed from V and 2 bases from J, the gap between germline ends came to 5 bases. The CDR3 totals 11 residues. Germline CDR1 reads DFQATT; CDR2 reads SNEGSKA (reference sequence).

This clonotype was counted ten times or more. The genes are TRBV5-5 and TRBJ1-5; unclear D gene. Germline loops: CDR1 SGHKS, CDR2 YYEKEE (reference sequence). V shed 1 base and J shed 4 bases, with 12 bases lying between them. The CDR3 consists of 15 residues. Here the CDR3 reads CASSLIARPNQPQHF. The CDR3 DNA is TGTGCCAGCAGCTTGATCGCACGGCCGAATCAGCCCCAGCATTTT.

This clonotype was counted between two and nine times. V is TRBV7-6 and J is TRBJ2-2, with 8 bases lining up with TRBD2. This CDR3 is 15 amino acids long. Losses at the gene ends were 3 bases for V and 7 bases for J; bases not matched to a gene: 7. Germline V lookup: CDR1 SGHVS, CDR2 FNYEAQ. The CDR3 DNA reads TGTGCCAGCAGCTTTTCACTAGCGGAGGTCGGGGAGCTGTTTTTT. Its protein product is CASSFSLAEVGELFF. Full variable domain (missing parts from reference TRBV7-6 and TRBJ2-2): GAGVSQSPRYKVTKRGQDVALRCDPISGHVSLYWYRQALGQGPEFLTYFNYEAQQDKSGLPNDRFSAERPEGSISTLTIQRTEQRDSAMYRCASSFSLAEVGELFFGEGSRLTVL.

This clonotype was seen at least ten times. The CDR3 coding sequence is TGCAGTGCTAGAGATGGGGACACTGAAGCTTTCTTT. Amino acids: CSARDGDTEAFF. This chain uses TRBV20-1 with TRBJ1-1; D is undetermined. The length of the CDR3 is 12 residues. Trimming stripped 0 bases from V and 3 bases from J, with 5 bases between. In germline, CDR1 is DFQATT, CDR2 SNEGSKA (reference sequence).

In regard to this clonotype: Sequence at one end of the junction differs from germline and may be a read error. The chain uses TRBV3-1 and TRBJ2-1; 7 nucleotides align to TRBD2. CDR1 LGHDT and CDR2 YNNKEL come from the germline V gene (reference sequence). CDR3 length: 17 amino acids. In DNA form, the CDR3 reads TGCGCCAGCAGCCAAGATTGGGGAGGGAGCTCCTACAATGAGCAGTTCTTC. Protein product: CASSQDWGGSSYNEQFF.

This clonotype was seen ten or more times. V gene TRBV7-9 combines with J gene TRBJ2-2; TRBD1 agrees at 8 bases. The CDR3 extends over 14 amino acids. Trimming removed 5 bases from V and 6 bases from J; junction bases left unmatched: 5. The germline V gene encodes CDR1 SEHNR and CDR2 FQNEAQ (reference sequence). CDR3 coding DNA: TGTGCCAGCAGCCCCGGACAGGGCCCCGGGGAGCTGTTTTTT. Amino acid sequence: CASSPGQGPGELFF. The variable domain in full, completed from reference TRBV7-9 and TRBJ2-2, reads DTGVSQNPRHKITKRGQNVTFRCDPISEHNRLYWYRQTLGQGPEFLTYFQNEAQLEKSRLLSDRFSAERPKGSFSTLEIQRTEQGDSAMYLCASSPGQGPGELFFGEGSRLTVL.

This clonotype was counted many times. This chain links TRBV11-3 with TRBJ2-1, with D tentatively TRBD2 (6 bases). CDR3 size: 14 residues. Germline V lookup: CDR1 SGHNT, CDR2 YENEEA. V shed 3 bases and J shed 9 bases, with 15 bases lying between them. The CDR3 DNA reads TGTGCCAGCAGCTTGAGCGGGCCTGAGGGTGAGCAGTTCTTC. Amino acid sequence: CASSLSGPEGEQFF.

This clonotype has at least ten counts. This sequence joins TRBV29-1 and TRBJ1-2; no clear D gene. The ends were cut back, 3 bases at V and 0 bases at J, with 2 bases in the middle. This CDR3 region has 11 residues. Germline CDR1 reads SQVTM; CDR2 reads ANQGSEA. CDR3 nucleotide sequence: TGCAGCGTTGACTCTAACTATGGCTACACCTTC. It specifies CSVDSNYGYTF. Full variable domain (outside the CDR3, taken from reference TRBV29-1 and TRBJ1-2): SAVISQKPSRDICQRGTSLTIQCQVDSQVTMMFWYRQQPGQSLTLIATANQGSEATYESGFVIDKFPISRPNLTFSTLTVSNMSPEDSSIYLCSVDSNYGYTFGSGTRLTVV.

Ten or more counts support this clonotype. The rearrangement links TRBV25-1 to TRBJ2-7; TRBD1 matches 9 bases. Germline lookup yields CDR1 MGHDK and CDR2 SYGVNS. The V segment lost 6 bases and the J segment 5 bases; nucleotides outside the gene matches: 5. The CDR3 spans 13 residues. The CDR3 loop is CASRRTGANEQYF. CDR3 nucleotide sequence: TGTGCCAGCAGGAGGACAGGGGCGAACGAGCAGTACTTC.

V is TRBV4-2 and J is TRBJ2-1, with 11 nucleotides matching TRBD2. The germline V gene has CDR1 LGHNA and CDR2 YNFKEQ. After removal of 0 bases from V and 14 bases from J, the junction contained 12 bases not matched to a gene. The CDR3 sequence is 16 residues long. As DNA, the CDR3 is TGTGCCAGCAGCCAAGAGGCTAGCGGGAGGAGGGGTCACAAGTTCTTC. As protein: CASSQEASGRRGHKFF.

In its sample, this clonotype was seen many times. The rearrangement joins TRBV21-1 to TRBJ2-5; TRBD1, the table's D call, lacks a check against the DNA. TRBV21-1 is assigned pseudogene status. This CDR3 is built from 13 residues. The CDR3 protein is CASGPGRQETQYF. The CDR3 nucleotides are TGTGCCAGCGGGCCGGGCCGTCAAGAGACCCAGTACTTC.

This clonotype was seen at least ten times. The chain employs TRBV11-2 and TRBJ1-2, with a weak D call TRBD1 (6 bases). The germline V gene encodes CDR1 SGHAT and CDR2 FQNNGV. The CDR3 extends over 14 amino acids. V lost 1 base, J lost 4 bases, and 10 bases lay in between. The CDR3 DNA is TGTGCCAGCAGCTTAGTTCAGGGGAGCTATGGCTACACCTTC. Amino acids: CASSLVQGSYGYTF.

V is TRBV3-1 and J is TRBJ2-1; 7 bases are a match to TRBD2. CDR1 and CDR2 from the germline V gene are LGHDT and YNNKEL (reference sequence). The CDR3 consists of 19 residues. The V and J ends lost 11 bases and 0 bases, in that order; junction bases with no gene match: 22. CDR3 region: CACCVFRSLASSSYNEQFF. Written as DNA, the CDR3 is TGTGCCTGCTGTGTCTTCCGCTCACTAGCGTCGAGCTCCTACAATGAGCAGTTCTTC.

The sample holds many counts of this clonotype. The chain uses TRBV6-5 and TRBJ1-2; no reliable D call. There are 13 residues in the CDR3. V gave up 10 bases and J gave up 5 bases, with 17 bases separating them. Germline CDR1 MNHEY, CDR2 SVGAGI. For the CDR3, the DNA is TGTGCCACCGTCCCGACACCATGGTATGGCTACACCTTC. It specifies CATVPTPWYGYTF.

This clonotype showed up many times. J is TRBJ2-2 and V is TRBV5-1; possibly TRBD2 for D (5 bases). CDR1 is SGHRS, CDR2 YFSETQ, per germline. The CDR3 consists of 15 residues. The V gene lost 4 bases and the J gene lost 5 bases, with 15 bases spanning the gap. CDR3 region: CASSPDLGATGELFF. The CDR3 DNA is TGCGCCAGCAGCCCAGATTTGGGAGCAACCGGGGAGCTGTTTTTT.

This clonotype was counted a few times. The V gene is TRBV10-2, the J gene TRBJ1-1, with a weak D call TRBD1 (5 bases). CDR3 length: 13 amino acids. V was cut by 6 bases and J by 2 bases, with 10 bases left in between. Germline V CDR1 and CDR2: WSHSY, SAAADI. The CDR3 protein is CASSWGGNTEAFF. The CDR3 DNA reads TGCGCCAGCAGCTGGGGGGGAAACACTGAAGCTTTCTTT.